The source of this T cell receptor beta chain is a study of blood T cell repertoires in COVID-19 (dated by TCRdb to about 2020). Context from the whole study: The collaborator samples originated in the United States, Italy and Spain and spanned the acute and convalescent phases of COVID-19. Samples came from the ongoing ImmuneRACE study (first 160 participants) plus 1,254 subjects from 6 global collaborators. A freely available public database, intended as a resource for researchers studying the immune response to SARS-CoV-2, is where the repertoires were released. Nearly every sample came with metadata listing a de-identified subject ID, COVID-19 status, age in years and sex. The dataset comprised deeply sampled blood TCRbeta repertoires from subjects exposed to, actively infected with, or recovered from COVID-19. Where available, HLA class I and class II types were taken from metadata supplied by the sample provider and were not determined by assay-based typing. The material from the prospective study consisted of cDNA or gDNA derived from T cells, B-cell-depleted T cells, or PBMCs.

The immunoSEQ Assay, a bias-controlled multiplex PCR, was used to amplify TCRbeta CDR3 regions from genomic DNA. For the original study's pipeline: The number of nucleated cells in each sample was estimated by amplification of reference gene primers within the assay. To quantify the absolute abundance of each unique TCRbeta CDR3 rearrangement, sequence reads were collapsed and filtered. Productive Simpson clonality was computed per sample as the square root of Simpson's diversity index over productive rearrangements. What TCRdb holds here is the immuneACCESS table cut down to in-frame rearrangements. Part of the clones is not present; checked against another copy, under half of the missing clones reflect an unresolved V gene, and the others are unexplained. V and J calls and clone size come straight from that table; D and trimming were deduced from the DNA. The sample profile shows about 380,000 clones; around 87% of them were found once. The ten largest clonotypes hold 6.5% to 7% of the sample.

The CDR3 covers 12 residues, taking in both the cysteine and the phenylalanine. Left in the record is the CDR3 DNA by itself, 36 bases read in frame from the first base. Taken from the germline V gene, the CDR1 and CDR2 loops are SGHTA and FQGTGA. V drops 5 bases and J drops 4 bases, leaving 6 bases in between. In regard to this clone: Its cognate antigen has yet to be identified. No base-level quality is on record; no much larger clone is a single base apart.

The research as a whole found: Clinical and demographic metadata were provided uncurated, with the amount varying by source and participant.

Each collaborating institution followed its own protocols to collect whole blood in K2EDTA tubes. For TCRbeta analysis, collaborators shipped samples as frozen whole blood, isolated PBMCs, or DNA extracted from either of those sample types. Sequencing was performed on peripheral blood. The source of this sequence is a man between 18 and 35 years old with active or convalescent COVID-19. The chain links TRBV7-3 with TRBJ2-1; no D gene can be assigned with confidence. The CDR3 reads CASSHTYNEQFF. The sequenced DNA is TGTGCCAGCAGCCATACATACAATGAGCAGTTCTTC.